These T cell receptor beta chains were read from a single sample in a study of blood T cells in healthy people across ages. TCRdb redid the calling of the 5' RACE reads with MiXCR, one entry per CDR3 protein. The sample holds approximately 1.5 million distinct CDR3 sequences; around 35% are singletons and the top ten take approximately 10%. Sequencing was performed on blood. The origin of the receptors is a woman aged 25-40 years in good health. Both conserved end residues are part of each CDR3. A D gene is named only where the DNA matches it firmly. Rows give clone size only sometimes, using once, few, many, or a class for an expanded clone.

V: TRBV12-3/TRBV12-4
J: TRBJ2-7
size: -
D: -
CDR3: CASSSTSREQYF
DNA: TGTGCCAGCAGCTCGACTTCTAGGGAGCAGTACTTC

V: TRBV20-1
J: TRBJ2-1
size: few
D: TRBD2
CDR3: CSASVVSGTLSEQFF
DNA: TGCAGTGCTAGCGTCGTTAGCGGGACGCTGAGTGAGCAGTTCTTC

V: TRBV11-2
J: TRBJ1-1
size: -
D: TRBD1
CDR3: CASSLFGTGYTEAFF
DNA: TGTGCCAGCAGCTTATTCGGGACAGGGTATACTGAAGCTTTCTTT

V: TRBV5-1
J: TRBJ1-1
size: -
D: -
CDR3: CASSLESAGGTEAFF
DNA: TGCGCCAGCAGCTTGGAGAGTGCGGGGGGCACTGAAGCTTTCTTT

V: TRBV9
J: TRBJ2-5
size: few
D: -
CDR3: CASSVGTVDQETQYF
DNA: TGTGCCAGCAGCGTAGGGACCGTCGACCAAGAGACCCAGTACTTC

V: TRBV29-1
J: TRBJ2-5
size: once
D: TRBD2
CDR3: CSVEGMDGTTKETQYF
DNA: TGCAGCGTTGAAGGAATGGATGGGACTACCAAAGAGACCCAGTACTTC

V: TRBV11-2
J: TRBJ2-7
size: -
D: -
CDR3: CASSLTSKSHRVYEQYF
DNA: TGTGCCAGCAGTCTAACGTCCAAGTCCCATAGAGTCTACGAGCAGTACTTC

V: TRBV2
J: TRBJ2-7
size: -
D: -
CDR3: CASSEGRVTYEQYF
DNA: TGTGCCAGCAGTGAGGGCAGGGTTACCTACGAGCAGTACTTC

V: TRBV6-1
J: TRBJ2-5
size: -
D: -
CDR3: CASSEARGETQYF
DNA: TGTGCCAGCAGTGAAGCGCGAGGAGAGACCCAGTACTTC

V: TRBV11-2
J: TRBJ1-1
size: few
D: -
CDR3: CASSFGGADTEAFF
DNA: TGTGCCAGCAGCTTCGGGGGGGCTGATACTGAAGCTTTCTTT

V: TRBV6-6
J: TRBJ2-5
size: -
D: TRBD1
CDR3: CASSYPNRGRETQYF
DNA: TGTGCCAGCAGTTACCCGAACAGGGGACGAGAGACCCAGTACTTC

V: TRBV6-1
J: TRBJ2-7
size: -
D: -
CDR3: CASKLRGLYEQYF
DNA: TGTGCCAGCAAACTCAGGGGCCTCTACGAGCAGTACTTC

V: TRBV7-3
J: TRBJ2-7
size: few
D: -
CDR3: CASSTSKDWYEQYF
DNA: TGTGCCAGCAGCACGTCCAAGGACTGGTACGAGCAGTACTTC

V: TRBV4-1
J: TRBJ2-7
size: few
D: -
CDR3: CASTPNQGAYEQYF
DNA: TGCGCCAGCACCCCAAACCAGGGAGCCTACGAGCAGTACTTC

V: TRBV20-1
J: TRBJ2-7
size: -
D: -
CDR3: CSASKPLGSYERYF
DNA: TGCAGTGCTAGTAAGCCCCTAGGTAGCTACGAGCGGTACTTC

V: TRBV7-2
J: TRBJ1-6
size: many
D: -
CDR3: CASSSREAQSIYNSPLHF
DNA: TGTGCCAGCAGCTCCAGAGAAGCACAGTCTATATATAATTCACCCCTCCACTTT

V: TRBV9
J: TRBJ2-5
size: few
D: -
CDR3: CASSVESGRNQETQYF
DNA: TGTGCCAGCAGCGTAGAATCGGGGCGAAACCAAGAGACCCAGTACTTC

V: TRBV20-1
J: TRBJ2-1
size: -
D: -
CDR3: CSARDIRDSSHNEQFF
DNA: TGCAGTGCTAGAGATATCCGGGATAGCTCCCACAACGAGCAGTTCTTC

V: TRBV20-1
J: TRBJ2-5
size: few
D: -
CDR3: CSARGPGRGETQYF
DNA: TGCAGTGCGCGAGGGCCAGGCCGAGGGGAGACCCAGTACTTC

V: TRBV6-6
J: TRBJ2-5
size: few
D: TRBD1
CDR3: CASSYPQGAQETQYF
DNA: TGTGCCAGCAGTTACCCACAGGGGGCACAAGAGACCCAGTACTTC

V: TRBV15
J: TRBJ1-5
size: -
D: -
CDR3: CATSRDGTKNQPQHF
DNA: TGTGCCACCAGCAGAGATGGAACCAAAAATCAGCCCCAGCATTTT

V: TRBV15
J: TRBJ2-7
size: few
D: -
CDR3: CATSSTHPGRGYYEQYF
DNA: TGTGCCACCAGCAGTACACACCCGGGACGGGGGTACTACGAGCAGTACTTC

V: TRBV3-1
J: TRBJ2-5
size: -
D: -
CDR3: CASSQGLPPVWYF
DNA: TGTGCCAGCAGCCAAGGACTACCACCGGTTTGGTACTTC

V: TRBV18
J: TRBJ2-7
size: -
D: TRBD1
CDR3: CASSTSAGGSYEQYF
DNA: TGTGCCAGCTCAACCTCGGCAGGGGGCTCCTACGAGCAGTACTTC

V: TRBV5-1
J: TRBJ2-7
size: -
D: TRBD1
CDR3: CASSLGQGRNFQYF
DNA: TGCGCCAGCAGCTTGGGACAGGGGCGAAACTTCCAGTACTTC

V: TRBV25-1
J: TRBJ1-6
size: -
D: -
CDR3: CAGSVGLSPLHF
DNA: TGTGCCGGCAGTGTTGGCCTATCACCCCTCCACTTT

V: TRBV27
J: TRBJ2-3
size: few
D: -
CDR3: CASSLRAPFELDTQYF
DNA: TGTGCCAGCAGTTTGAGGGCTCCGTTTGAATTAGATACGCAGTATTTT

V: TRBV12-3/TRBV12-4
J: TRBJ1-1
size: few
D: TRBD1
CDR3: CASSSEQGSWTEAFF
DNA: TGTGCCAGCAGTTCGGAACAGGGGAGTTGGACTGAAGCTTTCTTT

V: TRBV9
J: TRBJ1-2
size: few
D: -
CDR3: CASSGPRVRYGYTF
DNA: TGTGCCAGCAGCGGTCCAAGAGTCCGCTATGGCTACACCTTC

V: TRBV9
J: TRBJ1-6
size: few
D: TRBD1
CDR3: CASSAPQGAGVLQSPLHF
DNA: TGTGCCAGCAGCGCCCCTCAGGGGGCAGGAGTACTACAATCACCCCTCCACTTT

V: TRBV12-3/TRBV12-4
J: TRBJ2-5
size: -
D: TRBD1
CDR3: CASSAGTVPHGQYF
DNA: TGTGCCAGCAGCGCTGGGACAGTCCCTCACGGGCAGTACTTC

V: TRBV7-8
J: TRBJ2-5
size: -
D: -
CDR3: CASSSLPEQETQYF
DNA: TGTGCCAGCAGCTCCCTTCCTGAGCAAGAGACCCAGTACTTC

V: TRBV27
J: TRBJ2-1
size: few
D: TRBD2
CDR3: CASSLLVGGPNNEQFF
DNA: TGTGCCAGCAGTTTATTGGTGGGAGGGCCTAACAATGAGCAGTTCTTC

V: TRBV4-1
J: TRBJ2-2
size: -
D: -
CDR3: CASSLRFLLGTGELFF
DNA: TGCGCCAGCAGCCTGCGCTTCCTACTCGGAACCGGGGAGCTGTTTTTT

V: TRBV13
J: TRBJ2-1
size: -
D: TRBD2
CDR3: CASSLGVRGTSGTNNEQFF
DNA: TGTGCCAGCAGCTTAGGCGTGAGGGGGACTAGCGGGACGAACAATGAGCAGTTCTTC

V: TRBV5-1
J: TRBJ2-5
size: -
D: -
CDR3: CASSSNGRGSETQYF
DNA: TGCGCCAGCAGCTCCAACGGCAGGGGTAGTGAGACCCAGTACTTC

V: TRBV12-3/TRBV12-4
J: TRBJ2-2
size: few
D: -
CDR3: CASTGTSNTGELFF
DNA: TGTGCCAGCACCGGGACTTCGAACACCGGGGAGCTGTTTTTT

V: TRBV20-1
J: TRBJ2-1
size: few
D: TRBD2
CDR3: CSARDPAGHYNEQFF
DNA: TGCAGTGCTAGAGATCCAGCGGGGCACTACAATGAGCAGTTCTTC

V: TRBV28
J: TRBJ2-3
size: few
D: TRBD2
CDR3: CASSVLAGGSTDTQYF
DNA: TGTGCCAGCAGTGTACTAGCGGGGGGCAGCACAGATACGCAGTATTTT

V: TRBV20-1
J: TRBJ1-2
size: -
D: TRBD1
CDR3: CSAGTGKDYTF
DNA: TGCAGTGCGGGGACAGGGAAGGACTACACCTTC

V: TRBV2
J: TRBJ2-5
size: -
D: -
CDR3: CASGKGTQETQYF
DNA: TGTGCCAGCGGAAAGGGAACTCAAGAGACCCAGTACTTC